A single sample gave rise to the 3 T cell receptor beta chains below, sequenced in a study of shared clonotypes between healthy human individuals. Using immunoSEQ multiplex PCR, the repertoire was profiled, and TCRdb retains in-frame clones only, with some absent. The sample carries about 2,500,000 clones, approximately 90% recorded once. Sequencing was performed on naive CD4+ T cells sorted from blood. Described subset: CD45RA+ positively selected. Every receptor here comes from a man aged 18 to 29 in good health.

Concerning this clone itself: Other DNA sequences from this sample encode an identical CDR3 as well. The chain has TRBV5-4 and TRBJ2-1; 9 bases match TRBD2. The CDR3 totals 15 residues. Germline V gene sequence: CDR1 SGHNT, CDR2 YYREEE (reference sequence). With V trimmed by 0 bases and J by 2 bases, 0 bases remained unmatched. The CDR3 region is CASSLASGTYNEQFF. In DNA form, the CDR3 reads TGTGCCAGCAGCTTGGCTAGCGGGACCTACAATGAGCAGTTCTTC.

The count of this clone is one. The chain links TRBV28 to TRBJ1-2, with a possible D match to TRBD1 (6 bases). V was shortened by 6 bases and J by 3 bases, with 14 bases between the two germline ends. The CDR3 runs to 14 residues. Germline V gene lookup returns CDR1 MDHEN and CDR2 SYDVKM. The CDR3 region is CASRPGAAYYGYTF. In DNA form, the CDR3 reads TGTGCCAGCAGACCGGGGGCAGCTTACTATGGCTACACCTTC.

CDR3 region: CASRGPGLVKNEQFF. The CDR3 region has the DNA TGTGCCAGTAGGGGACCGGGACTAGTTAAGAATGAGCAGTTCTTC. The chain couples TRBV19 to TRBJ2-1; 8 bases fit TRBD2. Germline CDR1 reads LNHDA; CDR2 reads SQIVND (reference sequence). The CDR3 contains 15 residues. V trimming: 6 bases; J trimming: 7 bases; junction bases outside the gene matches: 11.